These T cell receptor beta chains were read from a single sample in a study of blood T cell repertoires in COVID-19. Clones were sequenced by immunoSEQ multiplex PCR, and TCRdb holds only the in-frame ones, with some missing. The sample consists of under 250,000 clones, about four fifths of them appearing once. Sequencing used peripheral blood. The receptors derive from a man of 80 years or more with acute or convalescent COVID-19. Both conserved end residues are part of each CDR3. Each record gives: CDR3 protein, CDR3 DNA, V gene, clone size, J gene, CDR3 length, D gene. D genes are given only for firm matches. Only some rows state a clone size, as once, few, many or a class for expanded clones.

CASSLARGRTEAFF,TGTGCCAGCAGCTTAGCAAGGGGGCGGACTGAAGCTTTCTTT,TRBV13,NA,TRBJ1-1,14,TRBD1
CASSSQGSNTEAFF,TGTGCCAGCAGTTCACAGGGGTCGAACACTGAAGCTTTCTTT,TRBV6-5,NA,TRBJ1-1,14,TRBD1
CASSLGRGDYGYTF,TGTGCCAGCAGCTTAGGCAGGGGGGACTATGGCTACACCTTC,TRBV13,NA,TRBJ1-2,14,TRBD1
CASSPRSEGGYTF,TGCGCCAGCAGTCCCCGCTCCGAGGGAGGCTACACCTTC,TRBV10-1,NA,TRBJ1-2,13,NA
CASSLKNERGEQYF,TGTGCCAGCAGCTTGAAGAATGAGCGAGGCGAGCAGTACTTC,TRBV5-4,once,TRBJ2-7,14,NA
CASSENFYSNNEQFF,TGTGCCAGCAGTGAGAACTTCTATTCGAACAATGAGCAGTTCTTC,TRBV2,once,TRBJ2-1,15,NA
CASKDSRDSYEQYF,TGCGCCAGCAAGGACAGCCGGGATTCCTACGAGCAGTACTTC,TRBV10-1,NA,TRBJ2-7,14,NA
CASSRTGDTQYF,TGCGCCAGCAGCCGGACTGGAGATACGCAGTATTTT,TRBV5-1,NA,TRBJ2-3,12,NA
CASSPRDRPSVGYTF,TGTGCCAGCAGCCCCCGGGACAGGCCTTCGGTCGGCTACACCTTC,TRBV3-1/TRBV3-2,once,TRBJ1-2,15,TRBD1
CASGSPGTGYNEQFF,TGTGCCAGCGGTTCCCCCGGGACAGGTTACAATGAGCAGTTCTTC,TRBV7-9,NA,TRBJ2-1,15,TRBD1
CASSAGSTWVTEAFF,TGCGCCAGCAGCGCTGGATCGACTTGGGTCACTGAAGCTTTCTTT,TRBV5-1,NA,TRBJ1-1,15,NA
CASIPGDRGRSQPQHF,TGTGCCAGTATCCCGGGGGACAGGGGGCGAAGTCAGCCCCAGCATTTT,TRBV19,NA,TRBJ1-5,16,TRBD1
CASSVDRLGGSGGYTF,TGTGCCAGCAGCGTAGACCGGCTTGGCGGTTCGGGGGGCTACACCTTC,TRBV9,few,TRBJ1-2,16,NA
CASTTGTVLSGANVLTF,TGTGCCAGCACCACCGGGACAGTCCTATCTGGGGCCAACGTCCTGACTTTC,TRBV7-9,NA,TRBJ2-6,17,TRBD1